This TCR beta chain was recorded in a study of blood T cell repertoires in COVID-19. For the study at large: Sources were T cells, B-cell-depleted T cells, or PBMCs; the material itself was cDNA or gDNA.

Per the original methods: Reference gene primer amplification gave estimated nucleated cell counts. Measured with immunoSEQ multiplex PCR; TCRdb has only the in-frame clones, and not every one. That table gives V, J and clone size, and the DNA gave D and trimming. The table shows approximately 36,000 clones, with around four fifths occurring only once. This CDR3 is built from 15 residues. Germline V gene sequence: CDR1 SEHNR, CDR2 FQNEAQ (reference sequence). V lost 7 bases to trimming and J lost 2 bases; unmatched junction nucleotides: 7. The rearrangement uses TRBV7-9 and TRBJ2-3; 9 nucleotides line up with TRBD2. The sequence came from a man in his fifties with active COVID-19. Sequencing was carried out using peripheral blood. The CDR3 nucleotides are TGTGCCAGCAAGACAGCGGGGGGACTCACAGATACGCAGTATTTT. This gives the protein CASKTAGGLTDTQYF.